One sample yielded the 4 T cell receptor beta chains listed below, sequenced in a study of blood T cell repertoires in COVID-19. Assay used: immunoSEQ multiplex PCR; TCRdb lists only in-frame clones, some missing. The sample carries about 140,000 clones, approximately 88% recorded once. The sequenced sample consisted of peripheral blood. The receptors originated from a human donor in a cohort sampled during active COVID-19.

The chain has TRBV3-1 (or the pseudogene TRBV3-2) and TRBJ1-4, with TRBD1 matching over 7 bases. The germline V gene has CDR1 LGHDT and CDR2 YNNKEL (reference sequence). Trimming removed 4 bases from V and 0 bases from J; junction bases left unmatched: 2. This CDR3 region has 15 residues. The CDR3 nucleotides read TGTGCCAGCAGCCCAGACAGGGCAACTAATGAAAAACTGTTTTTT. It yields the protein CASSPDRATNEKLFF.

This clone was observed a handful of times. The chain combines TRBV18 with TRBJ1-5; 10 bases match TRBD1. J gave up 5 bases and V 3 bases, and 4 bases lay outside the gene matches. Germline V gives CDR1 KGHSH, CDR2 LQKENI. The CDR3 has 15 residues. The CDR3: CASSPDRGSDQPQHF. The CDR3, as DNA: TGTGCCAGCTCACCGGACAGGGGGTCCGATCAGCCCCAGCATTTT. The variable domain in full, with the rest retrieved from reference TRBV18 and TRBJ1-5, is NAGVMQNPRHLVRRRGQEARLRCSPMKGHSHVYWYRQLPEEGLKFMVYLQKENIIDESGMPKERFSAEFPKEGPSILRIQQVVRGDSAAYFCASSPDRGSDQPQHFGDGTRLSIL.

The chain uses TRBV30 and TRBJ2-3; perhaps TRBD2 as D (5 bases). V was pared by 4 bases and J by 1 base, with 12 bases between. In germline, CDR1 is GTSNPN, CDR2 SVGIG (reference sequence). This CDR3 has 14 residues. The CDR3 here is CAWKLDLGTDTQYF. CDR3 sequence (DNA): TGTGCCTGGAAACTAGATCTGGGCACAGATACGCAGTATTTT.

The chain recombines TRBV5-5 with TRBJ2-1; 8 bases are shared with TRBD2. Germline values: CDR1 SGHKS, CDR2 YYEKEE (reference sequence). The trim removed 6 bases at V and 10 bases at J, leaving 18 bases unmatched. The CDR3 sequence is 16 residues long. The CDR3 here is CASTFSRSGSRWEQFF. The CDR3 DNA follows: TGTGCCAGCACCTTTTCTAGGAGCGGGAGCCGGTGGGAGCAGTTCTTC.